Presented here are 5 T cell receptor beta chains from one specimen sequenced in a study of blood T cell repertoires in COVID-19. The repertoire was sequenced with immunoSEQ multiplex PCR; TCRdb's copy has only in-frame clones and lacks some. The repertoire holds around 180,000 clones, around 89% seen once, with about 4% in the top ten. Sequenced sample: peripheral blood. The receptors were sampled from a woman in her twenties or thirties with acute or convalescent COVID-19.

This rearrangement joins TRBV6-6 to TRBJ1-6; TRBD1 matches at 10 bases. The CDR3 loop spans 15 amino acids. Germline CDR1 reads MNHNY; CDR2 reads SVGAGI (reference sequence). With 4 bases clipped from V and 7 bases from J, the junction kept 4 bases outside the gene matches. Written as DNA, the CDR3 is TGTGCCAGCAGTTTCCGGGACAGGGGAAATTCACCCCTCCACTTT. It specifies CASSFRDRGNSPLHF.

V and J are TRBV2 and TRBJ2-1; 7 bases match TRBD2. CDR1 and CDR2 (germline): SNHLY, FYNNEI. V dropped 2 bases and J dropped 10; count of bases not matched to a gene: 23. The CDR3 is 19 residues long. CDR3 coding DNA: TGTGCCAGCAGTGAAACTCCCCCGCGGGCTAGCGGAGCTCATGGGGAGCAGTTCTTC. It is translated as CASSETPPRASGAHGEQFF. Combining the CDR3 with reference TRBV2 and TRBJ2-1 gives the whole variable domain EPEVTQTPSHQVTQMGQEVILRCVPISNHLYFYWYRQILGQKVEFLVSFYNNEISEKSEIFDDQFSVERPDGSNFTLKIRSTKLEDSAMYFCASSETPPRASGAHGEQFFGPGTRLTVL.

The gene calls are TRBV6-4 and TRBJ2-1, with unresolved D. CDR1 is MRHNA and CDR2 is SNTAGT in the germline V gene. The ends were cut back, 0 bases at V and 1 base at J, with 7 bases in the middle. The CDR3 is made up of 15 amino acids. DNA of the CDR3: TGTGCCAGCAGTGACTCAGCTGTATCCTACAATGAGCAGTTCTTC. It codes for CASSDSAVSYNEQFF.

This clone was detected a few times. The J gene is TRBJ1-5, the V gene TRBV25-1; D may be TRBD1 (6 bases). Trimming pared 2 bases from V and 4 bases from J, leaving 6 bases between. Germline-derived CDR1 and CDR2 are MGHDK and SYGVNS. The CDR3 contains 13 residues. For the CDR3, the DNA is TGTGCCAGCAGTGAAAGGGGGAATCAGCCCCAGCATTTT. Translating it yields CASSERGNQPQHF.

V and J are TRBV6-5 and TRBJ2-7, with D hard to call. V was trimmed by 2 bases and J by 3 bases, leaving 11 bases between them. Germline V gene data show CDR1 as MNHEY and CDR2 as SVGAGI. This CDR3 is built from 14 residues. CDR3 DNA sequence: TGTGCCAGCAGTTACGAAGCGCAGAGCTACGAGCAGTACTTC. It specifies CASSYEAQSYEQYF.